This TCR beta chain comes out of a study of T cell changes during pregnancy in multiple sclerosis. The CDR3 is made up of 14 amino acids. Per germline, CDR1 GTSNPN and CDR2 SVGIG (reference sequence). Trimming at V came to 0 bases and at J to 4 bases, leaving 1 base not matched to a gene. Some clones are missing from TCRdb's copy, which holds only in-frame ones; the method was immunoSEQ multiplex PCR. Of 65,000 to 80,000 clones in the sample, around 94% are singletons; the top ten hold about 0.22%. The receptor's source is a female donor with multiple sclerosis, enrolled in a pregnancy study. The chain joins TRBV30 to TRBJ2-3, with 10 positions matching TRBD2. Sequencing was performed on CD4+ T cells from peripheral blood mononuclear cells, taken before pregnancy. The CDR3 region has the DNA TGTGCCTGGAGTGTAGCGGGGGGGGCAGATACGCAGTATTTT. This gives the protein CAWSVAGGADTQYF.